The clone carrying this T cell receptor beta chain was seen at least ten times. TCRdb reanalyzed the PCR reads via MiXCR. The sample carries about 25,000 clones, about 13% recorded once. This entry comes from a study of metastatic and nonmetastatic thyroid tumors. Overall study: The comparison covered peripheral blood and tumor or nodule tissue in malignant and benign thyroid patients.

The CDR3 runs 15 residues. CDR1 is SGHTA and CDR2 is FQGTGA in the germline V gene. Trimming removed 2 bases from V and 4 bases from J; junction bases left unmatched: 5. No treatment had been given to any patient before thyroid surgery. The gene calls are TRBV7-3 and TRBJ2-1; TRBD2 agrees at 7 bases. The source material was blood. The TCR comes from a female donor with papillary thyroid cancer or a benign thyroid nodule (not recorded which). Some clones in this sample may be carry-over from other donors' samples. Here the CDR3 reads CASSLAGVGYNEQFF. CDR3 nucleotides: TGTGCCAGCAGCTTAGCGGGAGTGGGATACAATGAGCAGTTCTTC.